The T cell receptor beta chain described here comes from a study of cytomegalovirus exposure and HLA in healthy donors. Across the whole study: Clustering assigned approximately 79% of the approximately 430 genotyped donors to the Caucasian-associated ancestry cluster.

Findings and caveats of the study: Among immune exposure information, only CMV serostatus was available. A previous analysis found most TCR beta V segments productive roughly 87% or roughly 30% of the time. Per a later analysis, 15,000 to 20,000 TCR beta sequences showed association with HLA alleles at 0.05 false discovery rate.

Regarding this clone: Its antigen is undetermined.

The PCR ran on 60 Vbeta and 13 Jbeta primers. Method: immunoSEQ multiplex PCR; TCRdb's copy keeps in-frame clones and lacks some. The table lists 150,000 to 200,000 clones, approximately 78% of them singletons. V was pared by 4 bases and J by 6 bases, with 12 bases of the junction left unmatched. Looked up from germline, CDR1 is LNHDA and CDR2 is SQIVND (reference sequence). The CDR3 sequence is 18 residues long. The sample taken for sequencing was PBMCs. The sequence derives from a woman younger than 35 in good health and CMV-seronegative. This chain links TRBV19 with TRBJ2-1, with 13 bases identical to TRBD2. DNA of the CDR3: TGTGCCAGTAGTACCGTGGGACTAGCGGGGCCCGAGGGCAATGAGCAGTTCTTC. It specifies CASSTVGLAGPEGNEQFF. Together with reference TRBV19 and TRBJ2-1, the CDR3 gives the full variable domain: DGGITQSPKYLFRKEGQNVTLSCEQNLNHDAMYWYRQDPGQGLRLIYYSQIVNDFQKGDIAEGYSVSREKKESFPLTVTSAQKNPTAFYLCASSTVGLAGPEGNEQFFGPGTRLTVL.